This TCR beta chain was observed in a study of blood T cells in healthy people across ages. The germline gives CDR1 ENHRY, CDR2 SYGVKD. There are 14 residues in the CDR3. V lost 4 bases and J lost 5, with 14 bases in between. A second about 7 to 11 cycle PCR used barcoded and J-beta primers. MiXCR was run by TCRdb on the 5' RACE reads, yielding one entry per CDR3 protein. The data hold 800,000 to 900,000 distinct CDR3 sequences, with 60% to 80% observed a single time. Specimen: blood. The chain links TRBV10-3 to TRBJ1-1; D gene unclear. The receptor's source is a man aged 25-40 years in good health. The CDR3 DNA sequence: TGTGCCATCAGTGCGGCGAGTGTTGAAACTGAAGCTTTCTTT. It translates to CAISAASVETEAFF.